The 22 T cell receptor beta chains in this list originate from one sample, sequenced in a study of cytomegalovirus exposure and HLA in healthy donors. PCR was performed using 60 Vbeta and 13 Jbeta primers. Generated by immunoSEQ multiplex PCR, the TCRdb table keeps only in-frame clones and is missing some. This sample's clone table lists 150,000 to 200,000 clones. The sample comprised PBMCs. Source of these receptors: a man aged 30-40 years in good health and CMV-seronegative.

V and J are TRBV5-1 and TRBJ2-2; 9 bases agree with TRBD1. V lost 2 bases and J lost 6; bases outside the gene matches: 2. The length of the CDR3 is 14 residues. Germline V gene lookup returns CDR1 SGHRS and CDR2 YFSETQ. In DNA form, the CDR3 reads TGCGCCAGCAGCTTACAGGGGGCGGCCGGGGAGCTGTTTTTT. Protein product: CASSLQGAAGELFF.

This chain links TRBV6-5 with TRBJ2-5; 8 bases align to TRBD1. Unmatched junction bases numbered 6, after V lost 5 bases and J lost 4 bases. Germline lookup yields CDR1 MNHEY and CDR2 SVGAGI. The CDR3 consists of 14 residues. The CDR3: CASSEGGQGETQYF. Here the CDR3 DNA reads TGTGCCAGCAGTGAAGGAGGACAGGGAGAGACCCAGTACTTC.

The chain carries TRBV11-3 and TRBJ2-1, with TRBD2 identical over 9 bases. The CDR3 extends over 16 amino acids. Trimming at V came to 2 bases and at J to 8 bases, leaving 10 bases not matched to a gene. Germline V lookup: CDR1 SGHNT, CDR2 YENEEA. CDR3 region: CASSLLAGGPRDEQFF. CDR3 nucleotides: TGTGCCAGCAGCTTACTGGCGGGAGGGCCGAGGGATGAGCAGTTCTTC.

This clone is medium-sized by frequency. This sequence joins TRBV5-5 and TRBJ1-3; D not certain. V gave up 2 bases and J gave up 8 bases, with 14 bases separating them. The CDR3 is 14 residues long. The germline CDR1 and CDR2 sequences are SGHKS and YYEKEE (reference sequence). In DNA form, the CDR3 reads TGTGCCAGCAGCTTAAACAATCCGAGGGACACCATATATTTT. Protein sequence: CASSLNNPRDTIYF.

This sequence joins TRBV10-1 and TRBJ2-3, with 7 positions matching TRBD1. V gave up 6 bases and J gave up 5 bases; unmatched junction bases: 8. The CDR3 is made up of 14 amino acids. Germline loops: CDR1 WNHNN, CDR2 SYGVQD (reference sequence). This chain's CDR3 is CASSRQQGIDTQYF. The CDR3 coding sequence is TGCGCCAGCAGCCGACAACAGGGGATAGATACGCAGTATTTT.

J is TRBJ1-6 and V is TRBV7-3; D unresolved. The CDR3 extends over 15 amino acids. Germline V lookup: CDR1 SGHTA, CDR2 FQGTGA. The V end was cut by 2 bases, the J end by 5 bases, with 10 bases between. CDR3 amino acids: CASSLSGWNNSPLHF. In DNA form, the CDR3 reads TGTGCCAGCAGCTTATCGGGGTGGAATAATTCACCCCTCCACTTT.

The rearrangement links TRBV23-1 to TRBJ1-4, with D unresolved. TRBV23-1 is known as an ORF, though its function is uncertain. Trimming removed 2 bases at V and 2 bases at J, with 18 bases between. The CDR3 contains 18 residues. The DNA of the CDR3 is TGCGCCAGCAGTCAACCCCTCACCGATGGAGCTACTAATGAAAAACTGTTTTTT. This encodes CASSQPLTDGATNEKLFF.

The rearrangement uses TRBV7-2 and TRBJ2-3, with no clear D. Per germline, CDR1 SGHTA and CDR2 FQGNSA. With 2 bases removed from V and 0 bases from J, the gap between germline ends came to 9 bases. The CDR3 totals 15 residues. The CDR3 DNA follows: TGTGCCAGCAGCTTATTCAGCGCTAGCACAGATACGCAGTATTTT. Amino acids: CASSLFSASTDTQYF.

V is TRBV19 and J is TRBJ2-5; 13 bases fit TRBD2. V trimming: 7 bases; J trimming: 3 bases; junction bases outside the gene matches: 11. The CDR3 covers 17 residues. Germline loops: CDR1 LNHDA, CDR2 SQIVND (reference sequence). CDR3 in DNA: TGTGCCAGTAAGGCCAACGCAGGACTAGCGGGAGAAGAGACCCAGTACTTC. It encodes CASKANAGLAGEETQYF.

The V gene is TRBV14, the J gene TRBJ2-2, with TRBD2 identical over 7 bases. The CDR3 extends over 15 amino acids. Trimming at V came to 3 bases and at J to 5 bases, leaving 6 bases not matched to a gene. Germline assignment: CDR1 SGHDN and CDR2 FVKESK. CDR3 DNA: TGTGCCAGCAGCCATAGATATAGCGGGACCGGGGAGCTGTTTTTT. It specifies CASSHRYSGTGELFF.

V and J are TRBV5-4 and TRBJ2-7; weak D call: TRBD2 (6 bases). V was clipped by 2 bases and J by 3 bases, with 15 bases between them. The length of the CDR3 is 15 residues. CDR1 is SGHNT and CDR2 is YYREEE in the germline V gene (reference sequence). The CDR3 sequence: CASSFSSAGFYEQYF. Written as DNA, the CDR3 is TGTGCCAGCAGCTTTTCCTCGGCGGGATTCTACGAGCAGTACTTC.

This chain joins TRBV7-3 and TRBJ2-2; 10 bases agree with TRBD2. The CDR3 contains 16 residues. The V and J ends lost 6 bases and 6 bases, in that order; junction bases with no gene match: 10. Germline V gene sequence: CDR1 SGHTA, CDR2 FQGTGA. CDR3 residues: CASSKISGRSAGELFF. CDR3 in DNA: TGTGCCAGCAGTAAAATTAGCGGGAGGAGCGCCGGGGAGCTGTTTTTT. Looking up the rest from reference TRBV7-3 and TRBJ2-2 gives the full variable domain: GAGVSQTPSNKVTEKGKYVELRCDPISGHTALYWYRQSLGQGPEFLIYFQGTGAADDSGLPNDRFFAVRPEGSVSTLKIQRTERGDSAVYLCASSKISGRSAGELFFGEGSRLTVL.

The CDR3 sequence is CASSGRLAGDGYEQYF. The CDR3 coding sequence is TGTGCCAGCAGCGGACGACTAGCGGGGGACGGTTACGAGCAGTACTTC. This chain uses TRBV7-9 with TRBJ2-7; 12 bases align to TRBD2. CDR3 length equals 16 residues. V lost 5 bases and J lost 4; bases outside the gene matches: 9. Germline-derived CDR1 and CDR2 are SEHNR and FQNEAQ (reference sequence). The full variable domain, its missing parts supplied by reference TRBV7-9 and TRBJ2-7, is DTGVSQNPRHKITKRGQNVTFRCDPISEHNRLYWYRQTLGQGPEFLTYFQNEAQLEKSRLLSDRFSAERPKGSFSTLEIQRTEQGDSAMYLCASSGRLAGDGYEQYFGPGTRLTVT.

This sequence joins TRBV6-4 and TRBJ2-2, with 8 bases that match TRBD1. This CDR3 contains 15 residues. Germline CDR1 and CDR2: MRHNA and SNTAGT. V shed 0 bases, J shed 7 bases, and the junction held 4 bases outside the gene matches. CDR3 sequence reads: CASSDSAGGVGELFF. In nucleotides, the CDR3 is TGTGCCAGCAGTGACTCGGCAGGGGGCGTCGGGGAGCTGTTTTTT.

The CDR3 DNA reads as TGTGCCAGCAGCCGACCTCGACAGGAGCAGTACTTC. Encoded protein: CASSRPRQEQYF. This rearrangement joins TRBV5-6 to TRBJ2-7; D might be TRBD1 (5 bases). Trimming took 4 bases from V and 7 from J, leaving 12 bases between them. CDR1 and CDR2 (germline): SGHDT, YYEEEE. The CDR3 sequence is 12 residues long.

The J gene is TRBJ2-3, the V gene TRBV5-4; TRBD2 is a possible D gene (6 bases). The germline V gene encodes CDR1 SGHNT and CDR2 YYREEE (reference sequence). V lost 4 bases and J lost 6, with 15 bases in between. This CDR3 has 14 residues. CDR3 bases: TGTGCCAGCAGCCTAGCGTCTATTCAGGATACGCAGTATTTT. It encodes CASSLASIQDTQYF.

This chain joins TRBV5-1 and TRBJ2-1; D is ambiguous. The CDR3 contains 14 residues. Germline CDR1 is SGHRS and CDR2 is YFSETQ. V shed 0 bases and J shed 6 bases, with 10 bases lying between them. CDR3 sequence reads: CASSLGSAPNEQFF. DNA for the CDR3: TGCGCCAGCAGCTTGGGTTCTGCGCCCAATGAGCAGTTCTTC. The full variable domain, completed using reference TRBV5-1 and TRBJ2-1, is KAGVTQTPRYLIKTRGQQVTLSCSPISGHRSVSWYQQTPGQGLQFLFEYFSETQRNKGNFPGRFSGRQFSNSRSEMNVSTLELGDSALYLCASSLGSAPNEQFFGPGTRLTVL.

The chain recombines TRBV4-2 with TRBJ1-2; no definite D call. Deletions cut 5 bases from V and 0 bases from J, with 4 bases between. The CDR3 extends over 12 amino acids. CDR1 and CDR2 (germline): LGHNA, YNFKEQ. CDR3 in DNA: TGTGCCAGCAGCATCACTAACTATGGCTACACCTTC. Protein product: CASSITNYGYTF.

V is TRBV5-1 and J is TRBJ1-2; 7 nucleotides line up with TRBD1. Losses at the gene ends were 0 bases for V and 3 bases for J; bases not matched to a gene: 8. The germline CDR1 and CDR2 sequences are SGHRS and YFSETQ. This CDR3 spans 16 amino acids. In DNA, the CDR3 is TGCGCCAGCAGCTTGGGACAGGGCAATTTGGACTATGGCTACACCTTC. It codes for CASSLGQGNLDYGYTF.

The gene calls are TRBV27 and TRBJ1-6; TRBD1 is a possible D gene (6 bases). Per germline, CDR1 MNHEY and CDR2 SMNVEV (reference sequence). The CDR3 runs 14 residues. With 3 bases removed from V and 9 bases from J, the gap between germline ends came to 12 bases. The CDR3, as DNA: TGTGCCAGCAGTTTTGGGGGCACAGGTTCACCCCTCCACTTT. Translated: CASSFGGTGSPLHF.

The rearrangement links TRBV7-7 to TRBJ1-1; D ambiguous. CDR1 is SSHAT and CDR2 is FNYEAQ in the germline V gene (reference sequence). The CDR3 loop spans 13 amino acids. The V end lost 5 bases, the J end lost 3 bases, and 10 bases lay between the germline ends. CDR3 in amino acids: CASSANGDTEAFF. Here the CDR3 DNA reads TGTGCCAGCAGCGCCAATGGAGACACTGAAGCTTTCTTT. The full variable domain, with the rest looked up from reference TRBV7-7 and TRBJ1-1, is GAGVSQSPRYKVTKRGQDVTLRCDPISSHATLYWYQQALGQGPEFLTYFNYEAQPDKSGLPSDRFSAERPEGSISTLTIQRTEQRDSAMYRCASSANGDTEAFFGQGTRLTVV.

The chain employs TRBV18 and TRBJ2-1, with 11 bases matching TRBD1. The ends lost 2 bases at V and 6 bases at J; junction bases unmatched: 6. Germline CDR1 reads KGHSH; CDR2 reads LQKENI. This CDR3 region has 16 residues. CDR3 sequence (DNA): TGTGCCAGCTCACCAACCGGGACAGGGGGTTCCAATGAGCAGTTCTTC. Protein product: CASSPTGTGGSNEQFF. The full variable domain, completed using reference TRBV18 and TRBJ2-1, is NAGVMQNPRHLVRRRGQEARLRCSPMKGHSHVYWYRQLPEEGLKFMVYLQKENIIDESGMPKERFSAEFPKEGPSILRIQQVVRGDSAAYFCASSPTGTGGSNEQFFGPGTRLTVL.